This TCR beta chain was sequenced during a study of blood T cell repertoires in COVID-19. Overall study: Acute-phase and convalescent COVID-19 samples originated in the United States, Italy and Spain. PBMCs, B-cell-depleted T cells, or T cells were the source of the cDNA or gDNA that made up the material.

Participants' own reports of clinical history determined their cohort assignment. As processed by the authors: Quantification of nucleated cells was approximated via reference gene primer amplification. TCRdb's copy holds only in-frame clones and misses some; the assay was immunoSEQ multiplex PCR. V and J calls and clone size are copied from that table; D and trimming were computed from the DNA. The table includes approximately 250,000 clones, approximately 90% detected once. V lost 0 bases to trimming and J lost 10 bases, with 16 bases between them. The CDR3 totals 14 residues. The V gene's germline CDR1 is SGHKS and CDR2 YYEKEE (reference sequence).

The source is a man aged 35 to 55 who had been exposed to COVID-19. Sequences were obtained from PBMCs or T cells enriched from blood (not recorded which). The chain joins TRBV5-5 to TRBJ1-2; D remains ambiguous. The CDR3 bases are TGTGCCAGCAGCTTGGGGTTGTTTCAGAATGCCTACACCTTC. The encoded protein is CASSLGLFQNAYTF.